This is a list of T cell receptor beta chains from one sample in a study of blood T cell repertoires in COVID-19. Profiled with immunoSEQ multiplex PCR; TCRdb holds only in-frame clones, not every one. The sample lists 150,000 or so clones; 86% were seen once. Sequences were obtained from PBMCs or T cells enriched from blood (not recorded which). These receptors came from a man aged 50 to 60 who had recovered from COVID-19. Both conserved end residues are part of each CDR3. A D gene is named only where the DNA matches it firmly. Some rows have no size entry. The others give once, few or many, or a class for an expanded clone.

d_gene,v_gene,abundance,j_gene,CDR3nt,CDR3aa
.,TRBV2,.,TRBJ1-3,TGTGCCAGCAGTGGAGGAAGGGACACCCGAAACACCATATATTTT,CASSGGRDTRNTIYF
TRBD1,TRBV25-1,.,TRBJ2-3,TGTGCCAGCAGTGAATACGGACAGGGGGGGGCAGATACGCAGTATTTT,CASSEYGQGGADTQYF
TRBD2,TRBV29-1,.,TRBJ2-2,TGCAGCGTTGAAGACGTGGGGACTAGCCCAGAACCCGGGGAGCTGTTTTTT,CSVEDVGTSPEPGELFF
TRBD1,TRBV28,.,TRBJ1-5,TGTGCCAGCAGCCGACAGGGAGCCAGATATAGCAATCAGCCCCAGCATTTT,CASSRQGARYSNQPQHF
.,TRBV11-3,.,TRBJ2-3,TGTGCCAGCAGCTTAGAATCCGGCACAGATACGCAGTATTTT,CASSLESGTDTQYF
TRBD2,TRBV14,.,TRBJ2-1,TGTGCCAGCAGCCTCCCCCCAGCGGGAGGTTTGTTCTTC,CASSLPPAGGLFF
TRBD1,TRBV7-9,once,TRBJ2-5,TGTGCCAGCAGCTTTGGACAGGGGGGCGGGGAGACCCAGTACTTC,CASSFGQGGGETQYF
.,TRBV28,.,TRBJ1-1,TGTGCCAGCATCCCGGGATGGGGAGAGACTGAAGCTTTCTTT,CASIPGWGETEAFF
TRBD1,TRBV5-5,once,TRBJ2-7,TGTGCCAGCAGCTTGAGGCCAGGGGGTATTGACGAGCAGTACTTC,CASSLRPGGIDEQYF
TRBD1,TRBV15,.,TRBJ2-2,TGTGCCACCAGCATCCGGGACAGGGGGTCCGGGGAGCTGTTTTTT,CATSIRDRGSGELFF
.,TRBV7-9,.,TRBJ2-1,TGTGCCAGCAGCCCGACTAGTGAGCAGTTCTTC,CASSPTSEQFF
.,TRBV30,.,TRBJ1-6,TGTGCCTGGGACGGGCGGGTTGGAAGTTCACCCCTCCACTTT,CAWDGRVGSSPLHF
TRBD1,TRBV19,.,TRBJ2-3,TGTGCCAGTAGTAAGGGACAGGGTGGCAAGGTGACTAGCACAGATACGCAGTATTTT,CASSKGQGGKVTSTDTQYF
.,TRBV28,.,TRBJ2-3,TGTGCCAGCAGTTTCGGAGCGATGCGGGGAGATACGCAGTATTTT,CASSFGAMRGDTQYF
TRBD2,TRBV2,.,TRBJ2-3,TGTGCCAGCAGGATAGGACTAGAGGGAGCAGATACGCAGTATTTT,CASRIGLEGADTQYF
.,TRBV19,few,TRBJ2-7,TGTGCCAGTAGTATACGACAAGGTCACTACGAGCAGTACTTC,CASSIRQGHYEQYF
.,TRBV7-9,.,TRBJ2-1,TGTGCCAGCAGCTTAGATTATAGCGAGCAGTTCTTC,CASSLDYSEQFF